The clone carrying this T cell receptor (beta chain) has a handful of counts. Antigen specificity is unknown. The authors reverse transcribed all of the isolated RNA, so sequencing captured expressed TCRB transcripts. Sequencing was performed with immunoSEQ multiplex PCR; in TCRdb, only in-frame clones are kept and a portion is missing. The repertoire holds 350,000 to 450,000 clones, with more than 12% as singletons. Germline V lookup: CDR1 KGHSH, CDR2 LQKENI. CDR3 size: 14 residues. The V gene lost 6 bases and the J gene lost 4 bases, with 13 bases spanning the gap. The record originates from a study of beta chain features in type 1 diabetes. Whole-study results and caveats: Relative to healthy donors, patients appeared to have naive, central memory and Treg TCRB repertoires that were more similar.

Sequencing used naive CD4+ T cells from blood. V and J are TRBV18 and TRBJ1-3; a weak D match, TRBD1 (6 bases). This receptor was identified in a woman aged 18-30 years in good health. The CDR3 DNA reads as TGTGCCAGCTCCCCAGGGGCAGGAGGAAACACCATATATTTT. Residues: CASSPGAGGNTIYF.